The 4 T cell receptor beta chains below were found in one sample sequenced in a study of T-cell reconstitution after alpha-beta-depleted transplantation in children. Preparation of the TCRbeta library was carried out with unique molecular identifiers. A single record per CDR3 protein comes from TCRdb applying MiXCR to the PCR reads. Of almost 600,000 distinct CDR3 sequences detected, 25% to 30% appear once; the ten largest clones hold about 35%. Sequencing was performed on PBMCs, taken before TCRalphabeta/CD19-depleted stem cell transplant. The source of these receptors is a boy younger than two with Wiskott-Aldrich syndrome, due to receive a stem cell transplant.

This clonotype was seen a few times. The chain joins TRBV20-1 to TRBJ2-2, with no clear D. Germline values: CDR1 DFQATT, CDR2 SNEGSKA (reference sequence). V was shortened by 6 bases and J by 6 bases, with 26 bases between the two germline ends. This CDR3 comprises 17 residues. The CDR3 nucleotides read TGCAGTGCAAGCTCTTTGCAAGTTTATGGTTTGGCCGGGGAGCTGTTTTTT. Translated, it gives CSASSLQVYGLAGELFF.

The V and J genes are TRBV12-3 or TRBV12-4 and TRBJ2-7; 10 nucleotides align to TRBD1. The length of the CDR3 is 15 residues. V gave up 6 bases and J gave up 0 bases; unmatched junction bases: 5. CDR3 nucleotide sequence: TGTGCCAGCAGCCGCGGACAGGGGGGCTCCTACGAGCAGTACTTC. Amino acid sequence: CASSRGQGGSYEQYF.

This clonotype was seen a handful of times. The CDR3 DNA is TGTGCCAGCAGCCCCCCTGTAGGGATCTCGGAGCAGTATTTT. This encodes CASSPPVGISEQYF. This chain connects TRBV7-9 to TRBJ2-3; D gene ambiguous. The ends were cut back, 5 bases at V and 11 bases at J, with 20 bases in the middle. This CDR3 comprises 14 residues. In germline, CDR1 is SEHNR, CDR2 FQNEAQ (reference sequence).

This clonotype showed up just a few times. The V and J genes are TRBV20-1 and TRBJ2-4, with D possibly being TRBD2 (5 bases). The germline CDR1 and CDR2 sequences are DFQATT and SNEGSKA (reference sequence). V was pared by 6 bases and J by 9 bases, with 15 bases between. The CDR3 runs to 12 residues. CDR3 protein: CSATQLGGIQYF. The CDR3 DNA reads as TGCAGTGCCACCCAACTAGGCGGCATTCAGTACTTC.